This TCR beta chain was sequenced during a study of blood T cell repertoires in COVID-19. Germline CDR1 reads SGHDT; CDR2 reads YYEEEE. V shed 3 bases and J shed 10 bases, with 13 bases lying between them. This CDR3 is built from 12 residues. Original processing notes: Cell counts per sample came from amplifying reference gene primers. Method: immunoSEQ multiplex PCR; TCRdb's copy keeps in-frame clones and lacks some. Clone size and V and J calls were adopted from that table, with D and trimming inferred from the DNA. Of 250,000 or so clones in the sample, approximately 86% were seen once. The sequence came from a human donor in a cohort sampled during active COVID-19. The sample consisted of peripheral blood. The chain carries TRBV5-6 and TRBJ1-1; tentatively, D is TRBD1 (6 bases). The CDR3 nucleotides are TGTGCCAGCAGCTCCGGGACACCGAGAGCTTTCTTT. Its protein product is CASSSGTPRAFF.